This T cell receptor beta chain emerged from a study of blood T cell repertoires in COVID-19. CDR3 size: 12 residues. Trimming pared 6 bases from V and 13 bases from J, leaving 16 bases between. Germline V gene lookup returns CDR1 SNHLY and CDR2 FYNNEI. Clones were sequenced by immunoSEQ multiplex PCR, and TCRdb holds only the in-frame ones, with some missing. The sample has 53,000 or so clones; about 77% are singletons. The origin of this receptor is a man between 65 and 80 years old with active or convalescent COVID-19. The rearrangement links TRBV2 to TRBJ1-5; no definite D call. Sequenced input: peripheral blood. CDR3 in amino acids: CASRLDVALQHF. The CDR3 bases are TGTGCCAGCAGGCTTGATGTGGCCCTGCAGCATTTT.